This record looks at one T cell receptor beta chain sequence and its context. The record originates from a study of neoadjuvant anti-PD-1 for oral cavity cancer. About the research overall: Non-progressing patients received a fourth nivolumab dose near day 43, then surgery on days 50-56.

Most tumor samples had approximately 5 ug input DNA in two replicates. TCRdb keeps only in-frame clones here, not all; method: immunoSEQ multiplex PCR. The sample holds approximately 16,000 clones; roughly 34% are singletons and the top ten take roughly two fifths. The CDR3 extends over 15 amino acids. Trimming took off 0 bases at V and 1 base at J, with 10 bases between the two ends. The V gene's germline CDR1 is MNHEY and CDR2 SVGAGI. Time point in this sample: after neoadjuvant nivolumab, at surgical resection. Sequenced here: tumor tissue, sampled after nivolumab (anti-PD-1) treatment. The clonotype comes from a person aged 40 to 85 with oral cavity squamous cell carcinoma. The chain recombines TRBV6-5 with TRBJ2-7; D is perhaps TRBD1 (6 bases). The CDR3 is CASSYSGARSYEQYF. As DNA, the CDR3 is TGTGCCAGCAGTTACTCGGGGGCCCGATCCTACGAGCAGTACTTC.